This T cell receptor beta chain was captured in a study of regulatory T cells in long-lasting Graves disease. Study background: Over-5-year antithyroid drug use with positive TSH receptor antibodies defined persistent Graves' disease in the study.

The CDR3 is 15 amino acids. CDR1 is SGHAT, CDR2 FQNNGV, per germline. Trimming pared 4 bases from V and 2 bases from J, leaving 14 bases between. According to the study, TCR beta libraries were built with iRepertoire HTBI primers and CDR3-region Arm-PCR. MiXCR, applied by TCRdb to the multiplex PCR reads, yields one record per CDR3 protein. Of a few hundred thousand distinct CDR3 sequences in the sample, 23% were seen once. Many counts were recorded for this clonotype. Antigen: not known. Time point in this sample: persistent/refractory GD, antithyroid drugs over 5 years with positive TRAb. Isolated PBMC RNA provided the starting material for the TCR library. Findings of the study overall: Newly diagnosed disease favored TRBV20-1 and TRBJ2-1 over persistent disease. Patients whose Graves' disease persisted exhibited lower TCR diversity than those newly diagnosed.

V is TRBV11-2 and J is TRBJ1-2, with D possibly matching TRBD1 (5 bases). The receptor was isolated from a female donor with Graves disease. The sequencing used peripheral blood mononuclear cells (PBMCs), collected when the disease was refractory, from a patient treated with antithyroid drugs. The CDR3 coding sequence is TGTGCCAGCAGCTCGGGGACTGGCCCCAACTATGGCTACACCTTC. This codes for CASSSGTGPNYGYTF.